This T cell receptor (beta chain) comes out of a study of cytomegalovirus exposure and HLA in healthy donors. Germline loops: CDR1 KGHSH, CDR2 LQKENI. The CDR3 spans 16 residues. Losses at the gene ends were 4 bases for V and 0 bases for J; bases not matched to a gene: 7. The method was immunoSEQ multiplex PCR; TCRdb's version includes in-frame clones alone and lacks a portion of them. The sample includes over 70,000 clones, 94% seen only once; the top ten take approximately 0.59%. The TCR was taken from a woman under 30 in good health and CMV-seronegative. The specimen was PBMCs. The chain joins TRBV18 to TRBJ1-1; 8 bases align to TRBD1. CDR3 sequence reads: CASSQGQGRLNTEAFF. The CDR3 nucleotides read TGTGCCAGCTCACAAGGACAGGGACGATTGAACACTGAAGCTTTCTTT.